Listed below are T cell receptor beta chains from one sample, sequenced in a study of blood T cell repertoires in COVID-19. Measured with immunoSEQ multiplex PCR; TCRdb has only the in-frame clones, and not every one. The table includes some 300,000 clones, approximately 91% detected once. The sample comprised PBMCs or T cells enriched from blood (not recorded which). The receptor source for this set is a woman in her twenties or thirties who had been exposed to COVID-19. The CDR3 runs from the conserved cysteine through the conserved F or W. The D gene is left open where the match is weak. Only part of the rows carry a size: once, few, many, or a class if the clone is expanded.

V gene,J gene,clone size,D gene,CDR3 DNA,CDR3 protein
TRBV12-5,TRBJ2-5,NA,NA,TGTGCTAGTGGTTTGGGGGCGGGTCAAGAGACCCAGTACTTC,CASGLGAGQETQYF
TRBV10-2,TRBJ1-2,NA,TRBD1,TGCGCCAGCAGTGAGCTGCGGGACAGGTCTGGCTACACCTTC,CASSELRDRSGYTF
TRBV5-1,TRBJ1-1,NA,TRBD1,TGCGCCAGCAGCGGGGTGGGACAGGGTGAAACTGAAGCTTTCTTT,CASSGVGQGETEAFF
TRBV7-9,TRBJ2-1,NA,NA,TGTGCCAGCAGCCCCCAACAGGGCCGGAGCTCCTACAATGAGCAGTTCTTC,CASSPQQGRSSYNEQFF
TRBV6-2/TRBV6-3,TRBJ2-7,once,TRBD1,TGTGCCAGCAGTTCGTACAGGGGCTACGTGGAGCAGTACTTC,CASSSYRGYVEQYF
TRBV4-1,TRBJ2-7,NA,NA,TGCGCCAGCAGCCAAGAGGAGGGGAGGACCTACGAGCAGTACTTC,CASSQEEGRTYEQYF
TRBV5-1,TRBJ1-2,NA,NA,TGCGCCAGCAGCTTGACAGAAAACTATGGCTACACCTTC,CASSLTENYGYTF
TRBV10-3,TRBJ1-2,NA,TRBD1,TGTGCCATCAGTGGGACAGGAACCTTCTATGGCTACACCTTC,CAISGTGTFYGYTF
TRBV13,TRBJ1-1,NA,TRBD1,TGTGCCAGCAACAAACGGGACAGAGCTTTGAACACTGAAGCTTTCTTT,CASNKRDRALNTEAFF
TRBV27,TRBJ1-4,NA,TRBD1,TGTGCCAGCAGTTCTACAGGGGGAGTTGAAAAACTGTTTTTT,CASSSTGGVEKLFF
TRBV5-4,TRBJ2-3,NA,TRBD2,TGTGCCAGCAGTGTGACTAGCGGATTCACAGATACGCAGTATTTT,CASSVTSGFTDTQYF
TRBV3-1/TRBV3-2,TRBJ1-6,NA,NA,TGTGCCAGCAGCCAAAGCAACAGGGCTTCACCCCTCCACTTT,CASSQSNRASPLHF
TRBV5-1,TRBJ1-3,NA,NA,TGCGCCAGTTCATCCCGGGACTCTGGAAACACCATATATTTT,CASSSRDSGNTIYF
TRBV30,TRBJ1-5,NA,NA,TGTGCCTGGAGTGTGGGGGGAGGGCAGCCCCAGCATTTT,CAWSVGGGQPQHF
TRBV7-2,TRBJ2-1,NA,TRBD1,TGTGCCAGCAGCTCCTCGGACAGGGTGACCGATAATGAGCAGTTCTTC,CASSSSDRVTDNEQFF
TRBV7-2,TRBJ2-1,NA,TRBD1,TGTGCCAGCAGCCTGACAGGGGGTAACTACAATGAGCAGTTCTTC,CASSLTGGNYNEQFF
TRBV28,TRBJ1-5,NA,NA,TGTGCCAGCAGTCTGGGCCAGCCCCAGCATTTT,CASSLGQPQHF
TRBV12-3/TRBV12-4,TRBJ1-3,NA,NA,TGTGCCAGCAGTTTGGCCGCAGGGCCCACATATTTT,CASSLAAGPTYF
TRBV5-8,TRBJ1-3,NA,NA,TGTGCCAGCAGCCCCCAGGGAACCATATATTTT,CASSPQGTIYF
TRBV21-1,TRBJ2-5,NA,NA,TGTGCCAGCAGCAAAAAGAGGAAAGAGACCCAGTACTTC,CASSKKRKETQYF
TRBV5-8,TRBJ1-1,NA,NA,TGTGCCAGCAGCTTGGGGTCGGGGAGAGGGAACACTGAAGCTTTCTTT,CASSLGSGRGNTEAFF
TRBV3-1/TRBV3-2,TRBJ1-1,NA,NA,TGTGCCAGCAGCGAAAGTGGGGCCCAAGCTTTCTTT,CASSESGAQAFF
TRBV29-1,TRBJ1-4,few,NA,TGCAGCGCTGTAACGGGGGACGAAAAACTGTTTTTT,CSAVTGDEKLFF
TRBV7-3,TRBJ1-1,NA,NA,TGTGCCAGCAGCCCTGGGGCAGTTACTGAAGCTTTCTTT,CASSPGAVTEAFF
TRBV3-1/TRBV3-2,TRBJ1-2,once,TRBD1,TGTGCCAGCAGCCACGGGACAGCGTTTAACTATGGCTACACCTTC,CASSHGTAFNYGYTF
TRBV7-2,TRBJ2-5,NA,NA,TGTGCCAGCAGCTTAGTATCCGGACTCAAAGAGACCCAGTACTTC,CASSLVSGLKETQYF
TRBV7-9,TRBJ2-3,NA,TRBD2,TGTGCCAGCAGCCAAGGACTAGCGGGGGGCTTCACAGATACGCAGTATTTT,CASSQGLAGGFTDTQYF
TRBV6-5,TRBJ1-1,NA,NA,TGTGCCAGCAAACAGGGCGTTACAATGAACACTGAAGCTTTCTTT,CASKQGVTMNTEAFF
TRBV2,TRBJ2-7,NA,NA,TGTGCCAGTCGGTTCCCTGGCGAGCAGTACTTC,CASRFPGEQYF
TRBV7-9,TRBJ2-7,few,TRBD1,TGTGCCAGCAGCCACCCCGTCCGGACAGGGGGTTACGAGCAGTACTTC,CASSHPVRTGGYEQYF
TRBV18,TRBJ2-2,NA,NA,TGTGCCAGCTCAAACATGCGGGTCGGATTAAACACCGGGGAGCTGTTTTTT,CASSNMRVGLNTGELFF
TRBV4-1,TRBJ2-5,NA,NA,TGCGCCAGCAGCCAGATTTCGGGGACCCAGTACTTC,CASSQISGTQYF
TRBV5-6,TRBJ1-6,NA,NA,TGTGCCAGCAGAAAAGAACCAGGGAACGTTAGGAATTCACCCCTCCACTTT,CASRKEPGNVRNSPLHF